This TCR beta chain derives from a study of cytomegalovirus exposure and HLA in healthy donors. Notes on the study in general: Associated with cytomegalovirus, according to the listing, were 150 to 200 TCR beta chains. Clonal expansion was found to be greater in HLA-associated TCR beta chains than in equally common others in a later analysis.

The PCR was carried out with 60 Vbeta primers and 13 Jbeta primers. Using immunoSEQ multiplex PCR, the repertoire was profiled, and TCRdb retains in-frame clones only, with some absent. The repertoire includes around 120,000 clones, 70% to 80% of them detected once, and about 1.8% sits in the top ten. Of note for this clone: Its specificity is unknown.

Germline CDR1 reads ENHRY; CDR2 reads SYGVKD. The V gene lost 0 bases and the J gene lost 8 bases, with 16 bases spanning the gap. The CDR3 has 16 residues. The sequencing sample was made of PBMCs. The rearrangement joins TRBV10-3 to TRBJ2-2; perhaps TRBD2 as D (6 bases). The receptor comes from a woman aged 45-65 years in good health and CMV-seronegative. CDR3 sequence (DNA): TGTGCCATCAGTGAGTCGACTAGTAGTTGGGCGGGGGAGCTGTTTTTT. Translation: CAISESTSSWAGELFF.